The entry that follows covers one T cell receptor beta chain sequence. No antigen is known for it. Per-nucleotide qualities are absent, and no much larger clonotype sits a single base away. CDR1 and CDR2 were assigned from the germline V gene (reference sequence) as SEHNR and FQNEAQ. From the cysteine up to the phenylalanine, the CDR3 has a length of 14 residues. Kept here is only the CDR3 DNA, which spans 42 bases and is read in frame from base 1. Ends trimmed: V by 6 bases, J by 8 bases; bases unmatched to a gene: 6. This specimen belongs to a study of control samples from healthy donors and cancer patients (TCRdb year 2020). The library was built by means of the immunoSEQ multiplex PCR assay. TCRdb holds this immuneACCESS table with in-frame rearrangements only. Some clones are missing; in checked studies, unresolved V genes explain under half, and the rest has no known cause. The sample table lists around 85,000 clones, about 88% of them with a count of one. The ten most abundant clones make up roughly 7.6% of the sample.

Recombination connected TRBV7-9 to TRBJ2-1; 11 of the junction bases match TRBD2. This TCR was sampled from a woman aged 55 to 70 in good health. Sequences were obtained from blood. At the DNA level, the sequence is TGTGCCAGCAGGGGTAGCGGGGGGGTGTATGAGCAGTTCTTC. Translated, this is CASRGSGGVYEQFF.